This is a list of T cell receptor beta chains from one sample in a study of blood T cell repertoires in COVID-19. Using immunoSEQ multiplex PCR, the repertoire was profiled, and TCRdb retains in-frame clones only, with some absent. In the table there are hundreds of thousands of clones, 80% to 90% of which are singletons. Specimen: peripheral blood. These receptors all come from a middle-aged woman who had recovered from COVID-19. Each CDR3 is given with its conserved first and last residue. A D gene is named only where the DNA matches it firmly. Only some rows state a clone size, as once, few, many or a class for expanded clones.

D gene | J gene | V gene | clone size | CDR3 protein | CDR3 DNA
TRBD1 | TRBJ2-1 | TRBV5-1 | - | CASSEGQAYNEQFF | TGCGCCAGCAGCGAAGGACAGGCCTACAATGAGCAGTTCTTC
TRBD2 | TRBJ2-3 | TRBV18 | - | CASSPWTSGGPNTQYF | TGTGCCAGCTCACCCTGGACTAGCGGGGGACCGAATACGCAGTATTTT
TRBD1 | TRBJ2-3 | TRBV27 | - | CASSNRDRVDTQYF | TGTGCCAGCAGTAACCGGGACAGGGTGGATACGCAGTATTTT
- | TRBJ2-7 | TRBV18 | - | CASSLRQEFYEQYF | TGTGCCAGCTCACTCAGACAGGAGTTCTACGAGCAGTACTTC
- | TRBJ2-2 | TRBV5-1 | - | CASRSPNTGELFF | TGCGCCAGCCGTTCCCCGAACACCGGGGAGCTGTTTTTT
- | TRBJ2-1 | TRBV27 | - | CASSLYRGGTAYYNEQFF | TGTGCCAGCAGTTTATATCGTGGGGGGACCGCCTACTACAATGAGCAGTTCTTC
TRBD2 | TRBJ2-2 | TRBV6-6 | - | CASSYPGGDNTGELFF | TGTGCCAGCAGCTATCCCGGGGGGGATAACACCGGGGAGCTGTTTTTT
- | TRBJ2-5 | TRBV20-1 | - | CSASRRGIQETQYF | TGCAGTGCTAGTCGACGGGGGATTCAAGAGACCCAGTACTTC
- | TRBJ1-1 | TRBV10-3 | - | CAISEYGTEAFF | TGTGCCATCAGTGAGTACGGCACTGAAGCTTTCTTT
TRBD2 | TRBJ2-7 | TRBV6-5 | - | CASSYGTSGSYEQYF | TGTGCCAGCAGTTACGGGACTAGCGGGTCCTACGAGCAGTACTTC
TRBD2 | TRBJ2-3 | TRBV9 | - | CASSGRGAGVTDTQYF | TGTGCCAGCAGCGGACGCGGTGCGGGGGTCACAGATACGCAGTATTTT
TRBD1 | TRBJ1-4 | TRBV3-1/TRBV3-2 | - | CASSQRGQGNEKLFF | TGTGCCAGCAGCCAACGCGGACAGGGTAATGAAAAACTGTTTTTT
TRBD1 | TRBJ1-2 | TRBV27 | - | CASSFGPRGQESYGYTF | TGTGCCAGCAGTTTTGGCCCTAGGGGGCAGGAAAGCTATGGCTACACCTTC
- | TRBJ2-2 | TRBV28 | - | CASSPHTGFGELFF | TGTGCCAGCAGTCCCCATACGGGATTCGGGGAGCTGTTTTTT
- | TRBJ1-1 | TRBV3-1/TRBV3-2 | - | CASSRAGMNTEAFF | TGTGCCAGCAGTAGGGCAGGGATGAACACTGAAGCTTTCTTT
TRBD2 | TRBJ2-7 | TRBV6-2/TRBV6-3 | - | CASSYSVTAGGQTYEQYF | TGTGCCAGCAGTTACTCGGTGACAGCGGGGGGCCAAACCTACGAGCAGTACTTC
TRBD1 | TRBJ2-5 | TRBV5-1 | - | CASSTGTGETQYF | TGCGCCAGCAGCACTGGGACAGGGGAGACCCAGTACTTC
- | TRBJ1-1 | TRBV18 | once | CASSPPRNTEAFF | TGTGCCAGCTCACCACCGAGGAACACTGAAGCTTTCTTT